A selection of T cell receptor beta chains follows, all from one sample in a study of T cell repertoires in cytomegalovirus infection. MiXCR was run by TCRdb on the reads, yielding one entry per CDR3 protein. The sample lists roughly 160,000 distinct CDR3 sequences, 20% to 25% seen once, with 20% to 30% in the top ten. Their antigens are not known. This specimen consisted of CD8+ T cells from cultured PBMCs, obtained from culture after CMV antigen stimulation. The origin of the receptors is a human donor in good health (CMV status not recorded). Some clones in this sample may be carry-over from other donors' samples. Each CDR3 is given with its conserved first and last residue. A D gene is named only where the DNA matches it firmly. A row's size may be missing; if present it is once, few, many or a size class.

V gene	clone size	J gene	D gene	CDR3 protein	CDR3 DNA
TRBV7-2	few	TRBJ1-5	NA	CASRPADSNQPQHF	TGTGCCAGCAGGCCGGCGGATAGCAATCAGCCCCAGCATTTT
TRBV6-5	few	TRBJ1-5	NA	CASSYSHDSNQPQHF	TGTGCCAGCAGTTACTCACATGACAGCAATCAGCCCCAGCATTTT
TRBV28	few	TRBJ2-1	NA	CASSLIAPRGWKFNEQFF	TGTGCCAGCAGTTTAATCGCTCCAAGGGGGTGGAAATTCAATGAGCAGTTCTTC
TRBV7-6	few	TRBJ2-1	NA	CASSLAGDRGGYNEQFF	TGTGCCAGCAGCTTAGCGGGGGATAGGGGGGGCTACAATGAGCAGTTCTTC
TRBV12-5	NA	TRBJ2-6	NA	CASGQGPSGANVLTF	TGTGCTAGTGGCCAGGGCCCCTCTGGGGCCAACGTCCTGACTTTC
TRBV7-8	few	TRBJ1-4	NA	CASSSGGNEKLFF	TGTGCCAGCAGCTCCGGGGGTAATGAAAAACTGTTTTTT
TRBV7-2	NA	TRBJ2-5	NA	CASSLEGVSQETQYF	TGTGCCAGCAGCTTAGAGGGGGTCTCCCAAGAGACCCAGTACTTC
TRBV6-6	NA	TRBJ2-7	NA	CASSTAWGDVPYEQYF	TGTGCCAGCAGCACCGCGTGGGGGGACGTTCCCTACGAGCAGTACTTC
TRBV6-2/TRBV6-3	many	TRBJ1-5	TRBD1	CASSAGQVYSNQPQHF	TGTGCCAGCAGTGCCGGACAGGTGTATAGCAATCAGCCCCAGCATTTT
TRBV2	NA	TRBJ1-5	TRBD1	CASRLGQLNQPQHF	TGTGCCAGCAGATTGGGACAGCTCAATCAGCCCCAGCATTTT
TRBV7-6	few	TRBJ1-5	TRBD1	CASSLSQGGQPQHF	TGTGCCAGCAGCTTATCCCAGGGGGGGCAGCCCCAGCATTTT
TRBV7-6	few	TRBJ1-2	NA	CASSFPGPLGGYTF	TGTGCCAGCAGCTTCCCAGGGCCTCTGGGAGGCTACACCTTC
TRBV29-1	NA	TRBJ2-7	NA	CSVEKVSRPPYEQYF	TGCAGCGTTGAAAAGGTGTCTCGGCCCCCCTACGAGCAGTACTTC
TRBV6-1	NA	TRBJ2-5	TRBD2	CASSPGGPGGETQYF	TGTGCCAGCAGTCCGGGGGGGCCGGGAGGGGAGACCCAGTACTTC
TRBV6-1	many	TRBJ1-2	NA	CASVTGTSEGYTF	TGTGCCAGCGTGACCGGGACATCGGAAGGCTACACCTTC
TRBV4-3	few	TRBJ2-7	NA	CASSQDTFDIYEQYF	TGCGCCAGCAGCCAAGATACGTTTGACATCTACGAGCAGTACTTC
TRBV9	few	TRBJ1-3	NA	CASSLSPDRGEISGNTIYF	TGTGCCAGCAGCCTTTCTCCGGATAGGGGCGAAATCTCTGGAAACACCATATATTTT
TRBV5-1	NA	TRBJ1-1	TRBD1	CASSAGQRTEAFF	TGCGCCAGCAGCGCGGGACAGAGAACTGAAGCTTTCTTT
TRBV9	few	TRBJ1-2	NA	CASSPYTF	TGTGCCAGCTCCCCCTACACCTTC
TRBV18	few	TRBJ1-2	NA	CASSPPSQGNYGYTF	TGTGCCAGCTCACCACCGTCCCAGGGGAACTATGGCTACACCTTC
TRBV7-9	few	TRBJ2-3	TRBD1	CASFGTGGSHELTDTQYF	TGTGCCAGCTTTGGGACAGGGGGGTCCCACGAACTCACAGATACGCAGTATTTT
TRBV11-2	few	TRBJ2-2	TRBD1	CASSLGTGAGELFF	TGTGCCAGCAGCTTAGGGACAGGGGCCGGGGAGCTGTTTTTT
TRBV7-9	many	TRBJ1-2	NA	CASSLSDSAALYGYTF	TGTGCCAGCAGCTTATCGGACAGTGCGGCCCTCTATGGCTACACCTTC
TRBV7-9	few	TRBJ2-7	NA	CASSPGRGGIEDEQYF	TGTGCCAGCAGCCCAGGACGGGGAGGTATTGAGGACGAGCAGTACTTC
TRBV27	few	TRBJ1-1	NA	CASSLMQNMNTEAFF	TGTGCCAGCAGTTTAATGCAGAACATGAACACTGAAGCTTTCTTT
TRBV4-1	NA	TRBJ2-7	NA	CASSQDPYEGREQYF	TGCGCCAGCAGCCAAGATCCGTACGAAGGGCGGGAGCAGTACTTC
TRBV11-2	few	TRBJ2-2	NA	CASTPGAGELFF	TGTGCCTCAACCCCGGGCGCCGGGGAGCTGTTTTTT
TRBV7-8	few	TRBJ2-7	TRBD2	CASSRGEAYEQYF	TGTGCCAGCTCCCGGGGGGAAGCCTACGAGCAGTACTTC
TRBV7-2	NA	TRBJ2-5	TRBD2	CASSPGGRPQYF	TGTGCCAGCAGCCCAGGCGGGAGGCCCCAGTACTTC
TRBV2	NA	TRBJ1-5	NA	CASSEESKTAGNQPQHF	TGTGCCAGCAGTGAAGAATCGAAGACAGCTGGAAATCAGCCCCAGCATTTT
TRBV7-2	NA	TRBJ1-1	NA	CASSLLPRGVNTEAFF	TGTGCCAGCAGCTTACTCCCTCGGGGGGTGAACACTGAAGCTTTCTTT
TRBV4-1	NA	TRBJ1-1	NA	CASSQVAAGSNTEAFF	TGCGCCAGCAGCCAAGTCGCAGCAGGGTCGAACACTGAAGCTTTCTTT
TRBV6-5	few	TRBJ2-1	NA	CASAWGNEQFF	TGTGCCAGCGCCTGGGGCAATGAGCAGTTCTTC
TRBV6-2/TRBV6-3	NA	TRBJ2-3	TRBD2	CASSLRLAASTDTQYF	TGTGCCAGCAGTTTACGACTAGCGGCTAGCACAGATACGCAGTATTTT
TRBV7-2	few	TRBJ2-7	TRBD1	CASSHGQGDSANEQYF	TGTGCCAGCAGCCACGGACAGGGGGACTCGGCAAACGAGCAGTACTTC
TRBV6-1	NA	TRBJ2-7	NA	CASSEDSSSSYEQYF	TGTGCCAGCAGTGAAGATTCCAGCAGCTCCTACGAGCAGTACTTC
TRBV27	NA	TRBJ2-3	TRBD1	CASSLYPPPSQGARESTDTQYF	TGTGCCAGCAGTTTATACCCCCCCCCCTCTCAGGGGGCCCGTGAATCCACAGATACGCAGTATTTT
TRBV7-6	NA	TRBJ2-1	NA	CASSSRQDYNEQFF	TGTGCCAGCAGCTCCAGACAGGACTACAATGAGCAGTTCTTC
TRBV3-1	few	TRBJ2-7	TRBD2	CASSPGTSGAYEQYF	TGTGCCAGCAGCCCCGGGACTAGCGGGGCCTACGAGCAGTACTTC
TRBV15	few	TRBJ2-3	NA	CATSRDHGGTDTQYF	TGTGCCACCAGCAGAGATCATGGGGGCACAGATACGCAGTATTTT
TRBV7-2	NA	TRBJ1-4	NA	CASSRERVRVYTNEKLFF	TGTGCCAGCAGCCGTGAACGTGTCAGGGTGTATACTAATGAAAAACTGTTTTTT
TRBV19	few	TRBJ1-5	NA	CASSSRDGQPQHF	TGTGCCAGTAGTAGCAGGGACGGCCAGCCCCAGCATTTT
TRBV6-1	few	TRBJ2-1	NA	CASSDRGDVAYNEQFF	TGTGCCAGCAGTGACCGCGGGGACGTCGCGTACAATGAGCAGTTCTTC
TRBV7-2	few	TRBJ2-2	NA	CASSPNYTGELFF	TGTGCCAGCAGCCCTAACTACACCGGGGAGCTGTTTTTT
TRBV25-1	NA	TRBJ1-1	NA	CASSASVEAFF	TGTGCCAGCAGTGCCTCAGTTGAAGCTTTCTTT
TRBV4-1	NA	TRBJ2-7	NA	CASSQELAREQYF	TGCGCCAGCAGCCAAGAATTGGCGAGGGAGCAGTACTTC
TRBV9	few	TRBJ2-1	TRBD2	CASSVGTSGTYNEQFF	TGTGCCAGCAGCGTTGGCACTAGCGGCACCTACAATGAGCAGTTCTTC
TRBV7-2	NA	TRBJ1-2	NA	CASSLELGLDYGYTF	TGTGCCAGCAGCTTAGAATTGGGTCTGGACTATGGCTACACCTTC
TRBV5-1	NA	TRBJ1-4	TRBD1	CASSTTGTGLAEKLFF	TGCGCCAGCAGCACGACCGGGACAGGGTTGGCTGAAAAACTGTTTTTT
TRBV7-2	few	TRBJ2-7	TRBD2	CASRRTSGGGEQYF	TGTGCCAGCCGTCGGACTAGCGGGGGAGGGGAGCAGTACTTC
TRBV6-2/TRBV6-3	NA	TRBJ1-1	TRBD1	CASSQATGWTEAFF	TGTGCCAGCAGTCAAGCGACAGGGTGGACTGAAGCTTTCTTT